The 5 T cell receptor beta chains presented below share a single source sample, sequenced in a study of cytomegalovirus exposure and HLA in healthy donors. The study ran its PCR with 60 Vbeta and 13 Jbeta primers. Some clones are missing from TCRdb's copy, which holds only in-frame ones; the method was immunoSEQ multiplex PCR. The profile shows approximately 140,000 clones, more than 70% of them singletons. Material for sequencing was PBMCs. Source of these receptors: a woman between 45 and 60 years old in good health and CMV-seronegative.

The V call is TRBV4-1, the J call TRBJ1-5; D not certain. The CDR3 has 16 residues. V lost 0 bases and J lost 2, with 11 bases in between. Germline V gives CDR1 MGHRA, CDR2 YSYEKL. The CDR3 spells CASSQEESGGNQPQHF. Written as DNA, the CDR3 is TGCGCCAGCAGCCAAGAGGAGAGTGGCGGCAATCAGCCCCAGCATTTT.

This clone has more than one count but fewer than ten. The V and J genes are TRBV7-2 and TRBJ1-1; tentatively, D is TRBD1 (5 bases). Germline V lookup: CDR1 SGHTA, CDR2 FQGNSA. The CDR3 has 15 residues. Deletions cut 3 bases from V and 4 bases from J, with 15 bases between. The CDR3 reads CASSLGGGLSTEAFF. The CDR3 coding sequence is TGTGCCAGCAGCTTGGGGGGGGGTTTAAGCACTGAAGCTTTCTTT.

The chain couples TRBV18 to TRBJ1-2; D gene ambiguous. V was pared by 3 bases and J by 3 bases, with 11 bases between. CDR1 is KGHSH and CDR2 is LQKENI in the germline V gene. The CDR3 sequence is 14 residues long. Here the CDR3 reads CASSPTLSDYGYTF. CDR3 sequence (DNA): TGTGCCAGCTCACCCACTCTTTCTGACTATGGCTACACCTTC.

The chain couples TRBV7-8 to TRBJ2-7; TRBD1 agrees at 8 bases. CDR1 and CDR2 from the germline V gene are SGHVS and FQNEAQ. The junction had 5 bases not matched to a gene; V was cut back by 1 base and J by 3 bases. This CDR3 has 15 residues. The CDR3 DNA reads as TGTGCCAGCAGCTTAGTACCCGACAGGGGCTACGAGCAGTACTTC. It specifies CASSLVPDRGYEQYF.

The chain links TRBV18 to TRBJ2-7; D remains unclear. CDR1 and CDR2 from the germline V gene are KGHSH and LQKENI. V dropped 3 bases and J dropped 5 bases, with 14 bases sitting between them. CDR3 size: 14 residues. CDR3 in amino acids: CASSPPTRPNEQYF. The CDR3 DNA reads as TGTGCCAGCTCACCCCCGACCAGGCCGAACGAGCAGTACTTC.